The 15 T cell receptor beta chains below all came from one sample that was sequenced in a study of shared clonotypes between healthy human individuals. The method was immunoSEQ multiplex PCR; TCRdb's version includes in-frame clones alone and lacks a portion of them. Of 2 million to 2.5 million clones detected, approximately 95% appear once; the ten largest clones hold about 0.39%. Sequencing was performed on naive CD4+ T cells from PBMCs. Subset specified: CD45RA+ positively selected. The source is a man between 18 and 29 years old in good health. Some clones in this sample may be carry-over from other donors' samples.

The chain carries TRBV5-1 and TRBJ2-6; no firm D call. Germline CDR1 is SGHRS and CDR2 is YFSETQ. This CDR3 region has 15 residues. V lost 6 bases and J 5 bases, leaving 15 bases between the germline ends. This chain's CDR3 is CASTRVMGRANVLTF. For the CDR3, the DNA is TGCGCCAGCACCCGCGTAATGGGCCGGGCCAACGTCCTGACTTTC. The whole variable domain, filled in from reference TRBV5-1 and TRBJ2-6, reads KAGVTQTPRYLIKTRGQQVTLSCSPISGHRSVSWYQQTPGQGLQFLFEYFSETQRNKGNFPGRFSGRQFSNSRSEMNVSTLELGDSALYLCASTRVMGRANVLTFGAGSRLTVL.

This rearrangement joins TRBV10-2 to TRBJ2-3; 10 bases are shared with TRBD2. V shed 3 bases, J shed 1 base, and the junction held 4 bases outside the gene matches. From germline, CDR1 is WSHSY and CDR2 SAAADI. The CDR3 covers 16 residues. The CDR3 nucleotides read TGCGCCAGCAGTGATCCGCTAGCGGGAGGCACAGATACGCAGTATTTT. Translated, it gives CASSDPLAGGTDTQYF.

The rearrangement uses TRBV28 and TRBJ1-4; TRBD1 matches at 7 bases. There are 14 residues in the CDR3. V shed 6 bases, J shed 4 bases, and the junction held 5 bases outside the gene matches. Germline CDR1 MDHEN, CDR2 SYDVKM. The CDR3 here is CASRTGQGNEKLFF. The CDR3, as DNA: TGTGCCAGCAGGACAGGGCAGGGTAATGAAAAACTGTTTTTT.

The chain links TRBV7-3 to TRBJ2-1; 9 positions match TRBD1. The CDR3 extends over 16 amino acids. Germline CDR1 is SGHTA and CDR2 is FQGTGA. V lost 1 base and J lost 6; bases outside the gene matches: 7. The CDR3 loop reads CASSLRVGTGSNEQFF. The CDR3 DNA reads TGTGCCAGCAGCTTAAGGGTCGGGACAGGGTCCAATGAGCAGTTCTTC.

The V and J genes are TRBV7-2 and TRBJ2-7; tentative D call: TRBD2 (6 bases). The CDR3 spans 14 residues. Looked up from germline, CDR1 is SGHTA and CDR2 is FQGNSA. V lost 7 bases, J lost 3 bases, and 16 bases lay in between. The chain's CDR3 is CASTRESWSYEQYF. In DNA form, the CDR3 reads TGTGCCAGCACCCGGGAGAGTTGGAGCTACGAGCAGTACTTC.

The chain joins TRBV9 to TRBJ2-7; D gene uncertain. Germline values: CDR1 SGDLS, CDR2 YYNGEE. The CDR3 consists of 12 residues. V lost 0 bases and J 6 bases, leaving 7 bases between the germline ends. CDR3 in amino acids: CASSVVFPEQYF. The CDR3 DNA sequence: TGTGCCAGCAGCGTAGTTTTCCCCGAGCAGTACTTC.

The V gene is TRBV15, the J gene TRBJ2-7, with D possibly matching TRBD1 (7 bases). This CDR3 is 16 amino acids long. Deletions cut 5 bases from V and 5 bases from J, with 22 bases between. CDR1 and CDR2 from the germline V gene are LNHNV and YYDKDF (reference sequence). CDR3 coding DNA: TGTGCCACCAGCGGGCAGGGGGGCCAGGGGCCCCACGAGCAGTACTTC. Translation: CATSGQGGQGPHEQYF.

The CDR3 DNA sequence: TGTGCCAGCAGCCAAGCCAGGACAGGCCATACGCAGTATTTT. It specifies CASSQARTGHTQYF. The chain uses TRBV14 and TRBJ2-3, with 7 bases that match TRBD1. In germline, CDR1 is SGHDN, CDR2 FVKESK. V shed 1 base, J shed 7 bases, and the junction held 5 bases outside the gene matches. CDR3 length equals 14 residues.

The J gene is TRBJ1-3, the V gene TRBV27; TRBD1 is a possible D gene (5 bases). The CDR3 contains 15 residues. Trimming removed 4 bases from V and 4 bases from J, with 14 bases in between. CDR1 and CDR2 from the germline V gene are MNHEY and SMNVEV (reference sequence). In DNA, the CDR3 is TGTGCCAGCAGTTCAGAGGGGAGGGCGGGAAACACCATATATTTT. Its translation: CASSSEGRAGNTIYF.

The chain combines TRBV20-1 with TRBJ1-2; unclear D gene. The CDR3 is 11 residues long. V gave up 3 bases and J gave up 4 bases, with 6 bases separating them. CDR1 is DFQATT, CDR2 SNEGSKA, per germline (reference sequence). The DNA of the CDR3 is TGCAGTGCTAGTAACCTCTATGGCTACACCTTC. Translated, it gives CSASNLYGYTF.

J is TRBJ2-7 and V is TRBV5-6; D perhaps matches TRBD2 (6 bases). CDR3 length: 14 amino acids. The V gene lost 5 bases and the J gene lost 0 bases, with 12 bases spanning the gap. Germline V gene data show CDR1 as SGHDT and CDR2 as YYEEEE. Here the CDR3 reads CASSRRVSSYEQYF. The CDR3 DNA reads TGTGCCAGCAGTCGGAGGGTGAGCTCCTACGAGCAGTACTTC.

CDR3 sequence reads: CASSIRATGGSYEQYF. Written as DNA, the CDR3 is TGTGCCAGCAGCATCCGGGCGACAGGGGGCTCCTACGAGCAGTACTTC. V is TRBV21-1 and J is TRBJ2-7; the table gives TRBD1 as D, unverified against the DNA. TRBV21-1 is noted as a pseudogene. CDR3 length: 16 residues.

The chain recombines TRBV7-9 with TRBJ2-5; D unclear. The CDR3 loop spans 14 amino acids. Trimming removed 4 bases from V and 0 bases from J, with 9 bases in between. Germline CDR1 is SEHNR and CDR2 is FQNEAQ (reference sequence). CDR3 bases: TGTGCCAGCAGCTCGAGCAGGAACCAAGAGACCCAGTACTTC. Encoded protein: CASSSSRNQETQYF.

V gene TRBV29-1 combines with J gene TRBJ2-3; 7 bases match TRBD2. Germline lookup yields CDR1 SQVTM and CDR2 ANQGSEA. With 7 bases clipped from V and 8 bases from J, the junction kept 9 bases outside the gene matches. The CDR3 loop spans 12 amino acids. As DNA, the CDR3 is TGCAGCGGCGGGTCTGGGGAGGGTACGCAGTATTTT. This codes for CSGGSGEGTQYF.

The chain recombines TRBV30 with TRBJ1-1; D possibly corresponds to TRBD1 (6 bases). Per the germline V gene, CDR1 is GTSNPN and CDR2 is SVGIG (reference sequence). The V gene lost 5 bases and the J gene lost 8 bases, with 15 bases spanning the gap. The CDR3 spans 12 residues. CDR3 sequence (DNA): TGTGCCTGGGGGGACATGGAAGACGAAGCTTTCTTT. Its translation is CAWGDMEDEAFF.